The clone carrying this TCR beta chain came up many times. This CDR3 comprises 13 residues. Germline V gene lookup returns CDR1 SGHTA and CDR2 FQGNSA. The trim removed 5 bases at V and 5 bases at J, leaving 5 bases unmatched. The source of the sample is a study of T cell repertoires in cytomegalovirus infection. MiXCR, run by TCRdb on the reads, gives a single entry per CDR3 protein. The table records about 400,000 distinct CDR3 sequences, less than 20% of them present only once. The chain links TRBV7-2 to TRBJ1-1, with TRBD1 matching over 7 bases. What was sequenced was PBMCs. This clonotype was obtained from a human donor in good health (CMV status not recorded). Some clones in this sample may be carry-over from other donors' samples. CDR3 coding DNA: TGTGCCAGCAGCGCCGACAGGGAGACTGAAGCTTTCTTT. Its translation is CASSADRETEAFF.